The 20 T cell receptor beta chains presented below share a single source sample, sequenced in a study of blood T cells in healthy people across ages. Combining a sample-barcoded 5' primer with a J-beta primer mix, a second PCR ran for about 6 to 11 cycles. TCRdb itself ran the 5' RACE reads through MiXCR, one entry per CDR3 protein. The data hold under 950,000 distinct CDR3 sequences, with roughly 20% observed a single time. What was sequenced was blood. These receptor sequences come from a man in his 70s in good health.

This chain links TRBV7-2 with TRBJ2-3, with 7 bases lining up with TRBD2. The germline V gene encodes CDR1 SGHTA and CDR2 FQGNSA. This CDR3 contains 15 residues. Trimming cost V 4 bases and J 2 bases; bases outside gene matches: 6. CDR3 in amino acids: CASSSARGYTDTQYF. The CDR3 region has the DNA TGTGCCAGCAGCTCAGCGCGGGGGTACACAGATACGCAGTATTTT. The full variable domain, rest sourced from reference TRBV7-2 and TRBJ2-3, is GAGVSQSPSNKVTEKGKDVELRCDPISGHTALYWYRQSLGQGLEFLIYFQGNSAPDKSGLPSDRFSAERTGGSVSTLTIQRTQQEDSAVYLCASSSARGYTDTQYFGPGTRLTVL.

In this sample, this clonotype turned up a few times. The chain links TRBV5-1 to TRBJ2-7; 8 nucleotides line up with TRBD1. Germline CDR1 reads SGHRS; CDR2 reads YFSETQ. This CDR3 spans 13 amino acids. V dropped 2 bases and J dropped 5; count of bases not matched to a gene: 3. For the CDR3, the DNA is TGCGCCAGCAGCTTCCCAGGGGGCGACGAGCAGTACTTC. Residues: CASSFPGGDEQYF. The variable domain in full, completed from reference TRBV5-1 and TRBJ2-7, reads KAGVTQTPRYLIKTRGQQVTLSCSPISGHRSVSWYQQTPGQGLQFLFEYFSETQRNKGNFPGRFSGRQFSNSRSEMNVSTLELGDSALYLCASSFPGGDEQYFGPGTRLTVT.

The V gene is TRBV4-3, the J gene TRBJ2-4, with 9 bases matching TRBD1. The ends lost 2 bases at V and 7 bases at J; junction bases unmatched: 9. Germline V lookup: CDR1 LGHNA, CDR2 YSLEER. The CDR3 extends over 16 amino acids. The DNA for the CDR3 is TGCGCCAGCAGCCAATGGGGACAGGGATTCCCTAACATTCAGTACTTC. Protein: CASSQWGQGFPNIQYF.

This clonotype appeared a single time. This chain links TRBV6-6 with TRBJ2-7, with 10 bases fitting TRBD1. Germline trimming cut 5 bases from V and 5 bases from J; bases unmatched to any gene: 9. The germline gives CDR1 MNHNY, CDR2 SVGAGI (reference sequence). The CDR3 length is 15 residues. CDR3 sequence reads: CASSHRDRGFHEQYF. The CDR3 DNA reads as TGTGCCAGCAGTCACCGGGACAGGGGTTTCCACGAGCAGTACTTC.

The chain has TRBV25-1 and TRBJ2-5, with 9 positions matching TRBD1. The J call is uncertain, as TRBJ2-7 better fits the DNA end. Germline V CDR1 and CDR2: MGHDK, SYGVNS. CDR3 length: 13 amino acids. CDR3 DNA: TGTGCCAGCAAACTACAGGGGGCGGACGAGCAGTACTTC. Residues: CASKLQGADEQYF.

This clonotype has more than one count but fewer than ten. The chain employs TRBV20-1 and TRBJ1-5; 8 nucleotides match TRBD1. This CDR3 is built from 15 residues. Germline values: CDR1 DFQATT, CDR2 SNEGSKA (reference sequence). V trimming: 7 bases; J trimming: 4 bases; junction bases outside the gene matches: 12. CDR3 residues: CSVHGGQGANQPQHF. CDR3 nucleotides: TGCAGTGTTCACGGTGGGCAGGGGGCTAATCAGCCCCAGCATTTT.

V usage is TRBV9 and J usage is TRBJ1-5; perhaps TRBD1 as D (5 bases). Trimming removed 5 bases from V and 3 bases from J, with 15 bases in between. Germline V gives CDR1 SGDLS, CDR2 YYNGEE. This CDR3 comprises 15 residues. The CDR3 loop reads CASSQTQGANQPQHF. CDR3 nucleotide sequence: TGTGCCAGCAGTCAAACCCAGGGAGCCAATCAGCCCCAGCATTTT.

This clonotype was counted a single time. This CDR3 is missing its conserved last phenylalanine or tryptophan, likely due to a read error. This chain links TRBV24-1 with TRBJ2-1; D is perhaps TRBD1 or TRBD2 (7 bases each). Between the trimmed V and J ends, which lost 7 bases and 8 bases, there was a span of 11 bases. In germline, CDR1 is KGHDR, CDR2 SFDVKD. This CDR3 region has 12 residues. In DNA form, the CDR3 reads TGTGCCACCAGGGCAGGGGGGGATGAGCAGTTCTCC. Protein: CATRAGGDEQFS.

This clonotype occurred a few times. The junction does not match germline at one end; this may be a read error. Here the CDR3 DNA reads TGCGTCAGCAGACCGGGACAGGGGTGGGACACTGAAGCTTTCTTT. It yields the protein CVSRPGQGWDTEAFF. V and J are TRBV5-1 and TRBJ1-1; 10 bases are a match to TRBD1. Germline V gene sequence: CDR1 SGHRS, CDR2 YFSETQ. This CDR3 comprises 15 residues.

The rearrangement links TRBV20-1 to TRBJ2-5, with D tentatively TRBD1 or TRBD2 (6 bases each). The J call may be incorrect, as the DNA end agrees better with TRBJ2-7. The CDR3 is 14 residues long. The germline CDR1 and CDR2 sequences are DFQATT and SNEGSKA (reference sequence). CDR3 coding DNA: TGCAGTGCTAGAGTCGGGGGCAGTTATTACGAGCAGTACTTC. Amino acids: CSARVGGSYYEQYF.

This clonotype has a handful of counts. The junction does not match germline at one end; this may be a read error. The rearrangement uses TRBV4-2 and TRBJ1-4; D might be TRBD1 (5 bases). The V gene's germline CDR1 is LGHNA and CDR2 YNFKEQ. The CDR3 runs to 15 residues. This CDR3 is CASSQDGDYNEKLFF. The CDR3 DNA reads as TGTGCCAGCAGTCAAGATGGGGACTATAATGAAAAACTGTTTTTT.

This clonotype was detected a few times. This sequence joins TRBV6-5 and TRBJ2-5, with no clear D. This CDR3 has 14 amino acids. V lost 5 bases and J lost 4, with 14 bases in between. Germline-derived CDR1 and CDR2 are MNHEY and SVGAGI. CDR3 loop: CASSRRASGETQYF. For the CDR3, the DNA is TGTGCCAGCAGTCGACGGGCCTCGGGAGAGACCCAGTACTTC.

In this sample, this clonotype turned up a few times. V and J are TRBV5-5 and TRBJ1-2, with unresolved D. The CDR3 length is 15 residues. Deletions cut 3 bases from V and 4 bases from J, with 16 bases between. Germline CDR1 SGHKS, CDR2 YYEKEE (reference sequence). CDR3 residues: CASSSSPVAGYGYTF. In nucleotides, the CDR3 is TGTGCCAGCAGCTCCAGCCCGGTCGCCGGCTATGGCTACACCTTC.

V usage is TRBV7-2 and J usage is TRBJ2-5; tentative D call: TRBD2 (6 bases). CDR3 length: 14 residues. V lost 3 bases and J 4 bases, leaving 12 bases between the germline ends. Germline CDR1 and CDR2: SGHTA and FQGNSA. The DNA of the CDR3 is TGTGCCAGCAGCTTTGGCGGGGCGGGAGAGACCCAGTACTTC. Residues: CASSFGGAGETQYF.

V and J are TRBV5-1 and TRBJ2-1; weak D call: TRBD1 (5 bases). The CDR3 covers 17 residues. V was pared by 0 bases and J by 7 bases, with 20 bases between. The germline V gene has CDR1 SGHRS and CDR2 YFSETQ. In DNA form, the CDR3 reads TGCGCCAGCAGCTTGGATGGTGATCTCAGGGTTGGGAATGAGCAGTTCTTC. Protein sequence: CASSLDGDLRVGNEQFF.

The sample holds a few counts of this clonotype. This chain's CDR3 is CASIKAGASGGDQETQYF. The DNA for the CDR3 is TGTGCCAGCATAAAAGCAGGCGCTAGCGGGGGGGACCAAGAGACCCAGTACTTC. The chain links TRBV13 to TRBJ2-5; TRBD2 matches at 12 bases. The germline V gene encodes CDR1 PRHDT and CDR2 FYEKMQ (reference sequence). The CDR3 consists of 18 residues. Germline trimming cut 7 bases from V and 0 bases from J; bases unmatched to any gene: 12.

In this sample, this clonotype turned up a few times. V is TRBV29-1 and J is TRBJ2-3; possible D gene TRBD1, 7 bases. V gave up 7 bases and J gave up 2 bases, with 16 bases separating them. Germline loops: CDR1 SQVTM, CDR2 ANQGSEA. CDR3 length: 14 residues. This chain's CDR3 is CSGTTGDHTDTQYF. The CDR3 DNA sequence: TGCAGCGGGACTACAGGGGACCACACAGATACGCAGTATTTT.

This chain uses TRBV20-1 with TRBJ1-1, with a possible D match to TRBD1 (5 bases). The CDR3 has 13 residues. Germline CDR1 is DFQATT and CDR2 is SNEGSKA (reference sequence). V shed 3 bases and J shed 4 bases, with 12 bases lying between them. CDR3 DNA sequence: TGCAGTGCTAGTTCGGGGGTAATCACTGAAGCTTTCTTT. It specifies CSASSGVITEAFF.

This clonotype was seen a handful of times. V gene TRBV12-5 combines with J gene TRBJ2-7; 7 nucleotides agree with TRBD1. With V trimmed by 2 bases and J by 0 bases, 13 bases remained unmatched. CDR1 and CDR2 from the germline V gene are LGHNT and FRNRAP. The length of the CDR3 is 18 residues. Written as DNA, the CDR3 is TGTGCTAGTGGTTTGACCCCAGACAGGGAAGGTCTCTCCTACGAGCAGTACGTC. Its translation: CASGLTPDREGLSYEQYV.

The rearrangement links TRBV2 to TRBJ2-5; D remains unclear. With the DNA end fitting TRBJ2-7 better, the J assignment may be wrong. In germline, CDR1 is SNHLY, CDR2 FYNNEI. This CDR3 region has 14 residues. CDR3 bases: TGTGCCAGCAGAAATAGTGGCACTTCCTACGAGCAGTACTTC. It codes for CASRNSGTSYEQYF.